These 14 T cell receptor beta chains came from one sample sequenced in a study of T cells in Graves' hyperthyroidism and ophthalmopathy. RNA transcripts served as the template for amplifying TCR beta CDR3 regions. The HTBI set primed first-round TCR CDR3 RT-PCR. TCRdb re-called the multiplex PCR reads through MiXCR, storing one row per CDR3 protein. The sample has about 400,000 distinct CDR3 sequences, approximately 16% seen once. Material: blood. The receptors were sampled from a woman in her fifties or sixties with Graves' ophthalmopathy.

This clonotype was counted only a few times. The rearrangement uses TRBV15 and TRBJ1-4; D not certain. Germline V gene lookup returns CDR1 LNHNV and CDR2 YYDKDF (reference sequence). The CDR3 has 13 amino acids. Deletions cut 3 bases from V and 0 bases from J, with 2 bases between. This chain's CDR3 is CATSSSTNEKLFF. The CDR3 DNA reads TGTGCCACCAGCAGCTCAACTAATGAAAAACTGTTTTTT.

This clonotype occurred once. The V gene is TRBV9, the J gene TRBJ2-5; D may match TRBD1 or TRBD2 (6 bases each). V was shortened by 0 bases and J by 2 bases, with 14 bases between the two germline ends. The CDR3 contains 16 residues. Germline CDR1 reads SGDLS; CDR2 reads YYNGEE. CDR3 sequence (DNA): TGTGCCAGCAGCGTAGTGGGCCAGGGGACTCAAGAGACCCAGTACTTC. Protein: CASSVVGQGTQETQYF.

The CDR3 sequence is CASSQIRQYNEQFF. The CDR3 nucleotides read TGCGCCAGCAGCCAGATTCGACAGTACAATGAGCAGTTCTTC. This rearrangement joins TRBV4-1 to TRBJ2-1, with D possibly TRBD1 on 5 matching bases. The germline V gene encodes CDR1 MGHRA and CDR2 YSYEKL. Trimming pared 3 bases from V and 4 bases from J, leaving 10 bases between. The CDR3 length is 14 residues.

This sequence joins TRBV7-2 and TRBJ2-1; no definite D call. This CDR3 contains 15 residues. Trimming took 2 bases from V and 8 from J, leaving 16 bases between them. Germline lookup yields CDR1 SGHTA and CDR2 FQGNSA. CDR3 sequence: CASSLTGQRLYEQFF. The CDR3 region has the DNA TGTGCCAGCAGCTTAACGGGCCAAAGGCTGTATGAGCAGTTCTTC. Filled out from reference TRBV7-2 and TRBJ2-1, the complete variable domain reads GAGVSQSPSNKVTEKGKDVELRCDPISGHTALYWYRQSLGQGLEFLIYFQGNSAPDKSGLPSDRFSAERTGGSVSTLTIQRTQQEDSAVYLCASSLTGQRLYEQFFGPGTRLTVL.

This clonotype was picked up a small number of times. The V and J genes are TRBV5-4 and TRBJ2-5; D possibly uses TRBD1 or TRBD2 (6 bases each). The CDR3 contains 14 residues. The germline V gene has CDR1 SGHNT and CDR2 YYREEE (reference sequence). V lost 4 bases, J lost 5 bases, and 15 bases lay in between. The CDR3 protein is CASSGGTLGETQYF. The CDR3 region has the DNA TGTGCCAGCAGCGGGGGGACACTGGGGGAGACCCAGTACTTC.

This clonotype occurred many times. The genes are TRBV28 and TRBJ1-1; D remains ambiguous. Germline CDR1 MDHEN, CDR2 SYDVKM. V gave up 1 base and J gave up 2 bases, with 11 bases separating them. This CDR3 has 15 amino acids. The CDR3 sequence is CASSLSGEPNTEAFF. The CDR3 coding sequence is TGTGCCAGCAGTTTATCGGGTGAGCCAAACACTGAAGCTTTCTTT.

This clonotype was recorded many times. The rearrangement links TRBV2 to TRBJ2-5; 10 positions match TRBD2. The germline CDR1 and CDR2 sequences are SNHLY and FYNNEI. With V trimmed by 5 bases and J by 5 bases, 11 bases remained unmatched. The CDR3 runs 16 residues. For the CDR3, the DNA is TGTGCCAGCAGTCCCGGCTTAGCGGGAGGTTGGGAGACCCAGTACTTC. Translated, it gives CASSPGLAGGWETQYF.

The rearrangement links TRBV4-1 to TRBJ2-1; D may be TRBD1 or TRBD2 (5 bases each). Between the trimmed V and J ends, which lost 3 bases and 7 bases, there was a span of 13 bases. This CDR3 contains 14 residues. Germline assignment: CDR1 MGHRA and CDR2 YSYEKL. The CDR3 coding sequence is TGCGCCAGCAGCCAGTCGAGGGGTTGGAATGAGCAGTTCTTC. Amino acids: CASSQSRGWNEQFF.

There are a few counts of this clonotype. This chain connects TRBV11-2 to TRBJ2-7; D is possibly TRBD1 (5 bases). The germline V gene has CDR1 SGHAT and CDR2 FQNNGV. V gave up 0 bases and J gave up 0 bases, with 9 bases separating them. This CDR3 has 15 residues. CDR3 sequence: CASSLEETDSYEQYF. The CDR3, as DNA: TGTGCCAGCAGCTTAGAAGAGACAGACTCCTACGAGCAGTACTTC.

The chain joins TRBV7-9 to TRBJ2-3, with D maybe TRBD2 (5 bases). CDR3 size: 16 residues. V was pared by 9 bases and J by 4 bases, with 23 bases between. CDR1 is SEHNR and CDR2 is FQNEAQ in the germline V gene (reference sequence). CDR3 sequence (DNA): TGTGCCAGGGGGAGTGAAGGTACACCCACCCCAGATACGCAGTATTTT. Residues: CARGSEGTPTPDTQYF.

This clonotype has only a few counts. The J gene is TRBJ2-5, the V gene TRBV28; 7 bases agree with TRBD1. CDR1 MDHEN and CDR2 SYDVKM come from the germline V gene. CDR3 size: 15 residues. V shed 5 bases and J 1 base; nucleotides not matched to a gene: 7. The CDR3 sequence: CASSPPGDSQETQYF. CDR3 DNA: TGTGCCAGCAGTCCCCCTGGGGACAGCCAAGAGACCCAGTACTTC.

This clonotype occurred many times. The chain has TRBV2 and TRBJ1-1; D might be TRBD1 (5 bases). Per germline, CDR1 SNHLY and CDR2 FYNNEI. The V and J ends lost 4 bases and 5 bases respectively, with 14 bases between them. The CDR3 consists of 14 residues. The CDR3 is CASSVGGSVTEAFF. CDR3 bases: TGTGCCAGCAGTGTGGGGGGGTCGGTTACTGAAGCTTTCTTT. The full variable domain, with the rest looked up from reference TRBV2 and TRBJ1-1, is EPEVTQTPSHQVTQMGQEVILRCVPISNHLYFYWYRQILGQKVEFLVSFYNNEISEKSEIFDDQFSVERPDGSNFTLKIRSTKLEDSAMYFCASSVGGSVTEAFFGQGTRLTVV.

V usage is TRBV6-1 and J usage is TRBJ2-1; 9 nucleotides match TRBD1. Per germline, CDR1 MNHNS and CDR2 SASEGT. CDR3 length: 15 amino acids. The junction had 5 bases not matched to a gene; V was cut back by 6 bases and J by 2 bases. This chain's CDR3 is CASRHRDRAYNEQFF. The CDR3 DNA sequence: TGTGCCAGCAGACACCGGGACAGGGCCTACAATGAGCAGTTCTTC.

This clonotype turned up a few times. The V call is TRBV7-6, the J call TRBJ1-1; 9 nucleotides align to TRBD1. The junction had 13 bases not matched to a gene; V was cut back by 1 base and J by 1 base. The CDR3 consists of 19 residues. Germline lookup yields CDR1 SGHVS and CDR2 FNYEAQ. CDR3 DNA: TGTGCCAGCAGCTTAGGCGGGGGACAGGGAGGTTTGAGGAACACTGAAGCTTTCTTT. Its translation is CASSLGGGQGGLRNTEAFF.